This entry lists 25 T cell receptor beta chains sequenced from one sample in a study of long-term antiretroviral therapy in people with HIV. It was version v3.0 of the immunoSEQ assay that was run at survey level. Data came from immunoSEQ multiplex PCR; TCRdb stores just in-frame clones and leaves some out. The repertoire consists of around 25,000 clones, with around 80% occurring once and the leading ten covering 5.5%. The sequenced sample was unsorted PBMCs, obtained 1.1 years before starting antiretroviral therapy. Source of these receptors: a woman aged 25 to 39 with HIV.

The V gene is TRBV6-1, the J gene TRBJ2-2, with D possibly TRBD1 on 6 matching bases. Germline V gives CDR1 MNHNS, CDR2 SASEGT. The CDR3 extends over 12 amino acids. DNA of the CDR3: TGTGCGATGACAGGAGCCACCGGGGAGCTGTTTTTT. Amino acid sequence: CAMTGATGELFF.

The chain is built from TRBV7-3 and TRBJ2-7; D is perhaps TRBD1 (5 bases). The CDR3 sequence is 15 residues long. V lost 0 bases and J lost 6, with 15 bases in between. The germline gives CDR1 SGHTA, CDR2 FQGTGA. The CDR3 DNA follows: TGTGCCAGCAGCTTAACCGCCAAGGGGATTTCCGAGCAGTACTTC. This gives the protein CASSLTAKGISEQYF.

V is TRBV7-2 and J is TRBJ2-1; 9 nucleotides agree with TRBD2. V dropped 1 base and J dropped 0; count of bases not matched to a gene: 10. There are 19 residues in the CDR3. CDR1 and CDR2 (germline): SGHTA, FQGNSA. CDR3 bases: TGTGCCAGCAGCTTAGTGGGGACTAGCTCTATTGGCTCCTACAATGAGCAGTTCTTC. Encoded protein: CASSLVGTSSIGSYNEQFF.

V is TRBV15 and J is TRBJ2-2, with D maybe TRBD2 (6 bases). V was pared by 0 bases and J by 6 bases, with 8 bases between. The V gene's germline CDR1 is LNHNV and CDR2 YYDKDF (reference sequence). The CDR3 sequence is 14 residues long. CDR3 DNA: TGTGCCACCAGCAGAGATAGGGACTCCGGGGAGCTGTTTTTT. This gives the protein CATSRDRDSGELFF.

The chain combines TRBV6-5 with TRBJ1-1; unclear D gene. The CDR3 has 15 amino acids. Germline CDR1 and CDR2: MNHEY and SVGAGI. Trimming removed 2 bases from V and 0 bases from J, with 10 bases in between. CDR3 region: CASSYTSELNTEAFF. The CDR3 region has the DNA TGTGCCAGCAGTTACACATCAGAGTTGAACACTGAAGCTTTCTTT.

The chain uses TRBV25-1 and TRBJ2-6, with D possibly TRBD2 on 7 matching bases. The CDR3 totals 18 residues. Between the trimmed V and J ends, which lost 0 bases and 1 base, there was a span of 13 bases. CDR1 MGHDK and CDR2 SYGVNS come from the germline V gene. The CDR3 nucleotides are TGTGCCAGCAGTGAATACGGGGGGCGTACATCTGGGGCCAACGTCCTGACTTTC. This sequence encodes CASSEYGGRTSGANVLTF.

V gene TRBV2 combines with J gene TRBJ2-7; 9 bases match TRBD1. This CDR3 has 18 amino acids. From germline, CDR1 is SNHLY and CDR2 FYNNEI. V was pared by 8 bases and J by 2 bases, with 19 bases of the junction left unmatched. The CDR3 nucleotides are TGTGCCAGCGCACAGGGGGCGGGATCCCACGGGCGGCCCTACGAGCAGTACGTC. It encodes CASAQGAGSHGRPYEQYV.

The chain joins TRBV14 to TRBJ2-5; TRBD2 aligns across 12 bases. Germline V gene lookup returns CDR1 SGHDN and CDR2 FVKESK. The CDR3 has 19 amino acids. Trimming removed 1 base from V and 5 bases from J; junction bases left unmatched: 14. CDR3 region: CASSQGRTSGASTRETQYF. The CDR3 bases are TGTGCCAGCAGCCAAGGTCGGACTAGCGGGGCCTCAACCCGGGAGACCCAGTACTTC.

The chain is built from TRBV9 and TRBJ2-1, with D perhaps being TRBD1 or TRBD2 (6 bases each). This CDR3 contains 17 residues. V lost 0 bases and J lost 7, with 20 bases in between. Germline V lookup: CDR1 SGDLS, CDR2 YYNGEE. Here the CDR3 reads CASSVGVGGAGLNEQFF. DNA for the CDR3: TGTGCCAGCAGCGTAGGAGTGGGGGGCGCGGGGTTGAATGAGCAGTTCTTC.

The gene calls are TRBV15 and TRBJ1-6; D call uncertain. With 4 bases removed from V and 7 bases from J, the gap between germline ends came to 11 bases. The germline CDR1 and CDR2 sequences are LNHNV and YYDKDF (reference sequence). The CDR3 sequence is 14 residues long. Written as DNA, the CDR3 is TGTGCCACCAGCACCGACTTGGAGAATTCACCCCTCCACTTT. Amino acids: CATSTDLENSPLHF.

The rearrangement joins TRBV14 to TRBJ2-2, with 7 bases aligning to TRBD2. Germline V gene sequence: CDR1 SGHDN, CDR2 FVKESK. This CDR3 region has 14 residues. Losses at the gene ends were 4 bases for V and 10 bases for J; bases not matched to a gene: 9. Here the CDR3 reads CASSPWTSVAELFF. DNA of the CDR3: TGTGCCAGCAGCCCGTGGACTAGTGTAGCGGAGCTGTTTTTT. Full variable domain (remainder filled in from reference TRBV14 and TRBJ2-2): EAGVTQFPSHSVIEKGQTVTLRCDPISGHDNLYWYRRVMGKEIKFLLHFVKESKQDESGMPNNRFLAERTGGTYSTLKVQPAELEDSGVYFCASSPWTSVAELFFGEGSRLTVL.

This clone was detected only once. CDR3 residues: CASSEFTSLVRFF. CDR3 nucleotides: TGTGCCAGCAGTGAATTTACTAGCCTGGTTCGGTTCTTC. The chain links TRBV6-1 to TRBJ2-1; maybe TRBD2 (6 bases). This CDR3 is built from 13 residues. The V end lost 2 bases, the J end lost 15 bases, and 17 bases lay between the germline ends. Per the germline V gene, CDR1 is MNHNS and CDR2 is SASEGT.

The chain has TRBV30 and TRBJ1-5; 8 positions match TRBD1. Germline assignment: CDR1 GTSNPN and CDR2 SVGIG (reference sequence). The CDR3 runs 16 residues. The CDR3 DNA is TGTGCGAACGACAGGGGCCTATTCTATAGCAATCAGCCCCAGCATTTT. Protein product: CANDRGLFYSNQPQHF. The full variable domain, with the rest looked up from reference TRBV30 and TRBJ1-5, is SQTIHQWPATLVQPVGSPLSLECTVEGTSNPNLYWYRQAAGRGLQLLFYSVGIGQISSEVPQNLSASRPQDRQFILSSKKLLLSDSGFYLCANDRGLFYSNQPQHFGDGTRLSIL.

CDR3: CASSLRQGTDTQYF. DNA of the CDR3: TGTGCCAGCAGCTTAAGACAGGGCACAGATACGCAGTATTTT. V and J are TRBV7-9 and TRBJ2-3, with TRBD1 as a possible D gene (6 bases). Trimming left V 2 bases short and J 1 base short, with 7 bases between. From germline, CDR1 is SEHNR and CDR2 FQNEAQ (reference sequence). The CDR3 has 14 amino acids.

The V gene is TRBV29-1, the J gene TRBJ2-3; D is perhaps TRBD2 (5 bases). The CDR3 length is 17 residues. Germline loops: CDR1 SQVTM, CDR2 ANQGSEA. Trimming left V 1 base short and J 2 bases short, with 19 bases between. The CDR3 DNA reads TGCAGCGTTGAAGCGCCGCAGCGGCGGGCCGTCACAGATACGCAGTATTTT. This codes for CSVEAPQRRAVTDTQYF.

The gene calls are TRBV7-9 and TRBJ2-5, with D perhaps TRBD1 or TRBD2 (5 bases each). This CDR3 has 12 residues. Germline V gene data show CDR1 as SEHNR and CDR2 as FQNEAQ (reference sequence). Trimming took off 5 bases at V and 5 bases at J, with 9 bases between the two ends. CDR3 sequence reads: CASSPEGETQYF. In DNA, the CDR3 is TGTGCCAGCAGCCCCGAGGGGGAGACCCAGTACTTC.

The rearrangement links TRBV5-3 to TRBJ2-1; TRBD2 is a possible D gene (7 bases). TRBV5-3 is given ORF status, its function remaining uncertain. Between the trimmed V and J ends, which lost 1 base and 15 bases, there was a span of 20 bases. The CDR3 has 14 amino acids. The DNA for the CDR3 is TGTGCCAGAAGCTTGTTGTGGGGGGGCCTTCCCCGGTTCTTC. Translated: CARSLLWGGLPRFF.

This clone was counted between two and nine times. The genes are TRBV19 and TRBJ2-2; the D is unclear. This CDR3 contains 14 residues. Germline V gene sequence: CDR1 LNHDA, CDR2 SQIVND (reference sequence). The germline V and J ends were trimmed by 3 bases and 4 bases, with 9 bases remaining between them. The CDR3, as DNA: TGTGCCAGTAGTATTGGGGTTATCACCGGGGAGCTGTTTTTT. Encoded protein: CASSIGVITGELFF.

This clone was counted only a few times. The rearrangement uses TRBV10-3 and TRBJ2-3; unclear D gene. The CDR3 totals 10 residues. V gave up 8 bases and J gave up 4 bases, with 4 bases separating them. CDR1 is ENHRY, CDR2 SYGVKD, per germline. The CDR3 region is CAIASDTQYF. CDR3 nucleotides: TGTGCCATCGCCTCAGATACGCAGTATTTT.

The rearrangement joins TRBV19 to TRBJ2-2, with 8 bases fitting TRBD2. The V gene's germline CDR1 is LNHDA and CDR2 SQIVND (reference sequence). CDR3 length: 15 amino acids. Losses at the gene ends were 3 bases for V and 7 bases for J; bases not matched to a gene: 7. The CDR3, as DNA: TGTGCCAGTAGTATTCCAGCGGGGGTAAGCGGGGAGCTGTTTTTT. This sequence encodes CASSIPAGVSGELFF. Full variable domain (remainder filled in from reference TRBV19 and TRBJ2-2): DGGITQSPKYLFRKEGQNVTLSCEQNLNHDAMYWYRQDPGQGLRLIYYSQIVNDFQKGDIAEGYSVSREKKESFPLTVTSAQKNPTAFYLCASSIPAGVSGELFFGEGSRLTVL.

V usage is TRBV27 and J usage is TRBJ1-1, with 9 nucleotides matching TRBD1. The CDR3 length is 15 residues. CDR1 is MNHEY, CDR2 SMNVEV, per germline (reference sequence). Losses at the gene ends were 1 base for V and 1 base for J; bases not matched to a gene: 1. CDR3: CASSLWGQGNTEAFF. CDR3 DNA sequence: TGTGCCAGCAGTTTATGGGGACAGGGGAACACTGAAGCTTTCTTT.

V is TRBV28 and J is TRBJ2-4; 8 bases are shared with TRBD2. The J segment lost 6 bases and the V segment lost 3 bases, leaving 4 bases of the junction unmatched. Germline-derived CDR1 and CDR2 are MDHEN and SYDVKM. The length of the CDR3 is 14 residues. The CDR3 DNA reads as TGTGCCAGCAGTTTCGGGGGGGGTGCAAACATTCAGTACTTC. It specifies CASSFGGGANIQYF.

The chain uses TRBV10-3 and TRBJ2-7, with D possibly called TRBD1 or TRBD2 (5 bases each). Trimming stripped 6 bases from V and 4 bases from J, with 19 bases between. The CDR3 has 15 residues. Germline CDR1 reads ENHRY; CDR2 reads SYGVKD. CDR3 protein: CAISAGDRGTYEQYV. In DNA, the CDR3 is TGTGCCATCAGCGCCGGGGACCGAGGAACTTACGAGCAGTACGTC.

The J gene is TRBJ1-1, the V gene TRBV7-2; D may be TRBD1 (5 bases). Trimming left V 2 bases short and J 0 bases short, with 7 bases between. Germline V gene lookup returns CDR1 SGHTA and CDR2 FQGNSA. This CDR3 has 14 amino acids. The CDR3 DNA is TGTGCCAGCAGCTTACCGGGGGTGAACACTGAAGCTTTCTTT. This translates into CASSLPGVNTEAFF.

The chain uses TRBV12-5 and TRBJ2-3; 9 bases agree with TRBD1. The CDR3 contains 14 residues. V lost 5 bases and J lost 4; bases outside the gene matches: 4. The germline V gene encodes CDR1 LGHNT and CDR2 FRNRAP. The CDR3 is CASGQTGGADTQYF. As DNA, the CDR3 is TGTGCTAGTGGTCAAACAGGGGGCGCAGATACGCAGTATTTT.